This paragraph reports one T cell receptor (beta chain). Authors' data handling: Reference gene primer amplification gave estimated nucleated cell counts. Profiling relied on immunoSEQ multiplex PCR, and the TCRdb table lists in-frame clones only, not all of them. The V and J calls and clone size are taken from that table; D and trimming were inferred from the DNA. The sample shows over 65,000 clones, 70% to 85% of them seen only once. The data are from a study of blood T cell repertoires in COVID-19. Study-wide context: Acute and convalescent COVID-19 samples came from the United States, Italy and Spain. Sources were T cells, B-cell-depleted T cells, or PBMCs; the material itself was cDNA or gDNA.

Trimming took off 5 bases at V and 1 base at J, with 11 bases between the two ends. CDR3 length: 14 residues. CDR1 and CDR2 (germline): SSHAT, FNYEAQ (reference sequence). This clonotype was sampled from a man older than 75 with active COVID-19. The sequenced material came from peripheral blood. The chain couples TRBV7-7 to TRBJ2-5, with D possibly TRBD1 on 6 matching bases. The chain's CDR3 is CASSPTGSQETQYF. The CDR3 DNA is TGTGCCAGCAGCCCCACAGGGTCCCAAGAGACCCAGTACTTC.